Listed below are T cell receptor beta chains from one sample, sequenced in a study of beta chain features in type 1 diabetes. The protocol was immunoSEQ multiplex PCR, while the TCRdb copy is restricted to in-frame clones and leaves out a portion. The sample has 600,000 to 650,000 clones; about 16% are singletons. Sequenced material: naive CD4+ T cells from blood. These receptors originate from a man aged 18 to 30 in good health. CDR3s include the opening cysteine and the closing phenylalanine or tryptophan. Fields, in order: J gene, D gene, clone size, V gene, CDR3 DNA, CDR3 protein. D genes are given only for firm matches. Clone size is given for some rows only: seen once, a few or many times, or a class if the clone is expanded.

TRBJ2-5 . few TRBV28 TGTGCCAGCAGTTTATCCCCGGCTCGGGGGAAAGAGACCCAGTACTTC CASSLSPARGKETQYF
TRBJ2-7 . few TRBV7-2 TGTGCCAGCAGCTCCCCCGGGGCTATGAGGGGCCTCTACGAGCAGTACTTC CASSSPGAMRGLYEQYF
TRBJ2-3 TRBD2 few TRBV4-2 TGTGCCAGCAGCCAACAACCGAGACTAGCGGGTGAAGATACGCAGTATTTT CASSQQPRLAGEDTQYF
TRBJ1-1 . few TRBV5-6 TGTGCCAGCAGCTTGGTGGCAGCTACTGAAGCTTTCTTT CASSLVAATEAFF
TRBJ2-5 . . TRBV4-3 TGCGCCAGCAGCCAAGATGGACGGGAGACCCAGTACTTC CASSQDGRETQYF
TRBJ2-1 . . TRBV28 TGTGCCAGCAGGATGAGCCAGGGATACAATGAGCAGTTCTTC CASRMSQGYNEQFF
TRBJ2-3 TRBD1 few TRBV7-9 TGTGCCAGCAGCTTATACCCGGGACAGGGAACAGATACGCAGTATTTT CASSLYPGQGTDTQYF
TRBJ1-2 TRBD1 . TRBV27 TGTGCCAGCAGCTCGACAGGGGGCTATGGCTACACCTTC CASSSTGGYGYTF
TRBJ2-1 . few TRBV7-7 TGTGCCAGCAGCCCTAGCGAAACCTACAATGAGCAGTTCTTC CASSPSETYNEQFF
TRBJ2-3 TRBD2 few TRBV19 TGTGCCAGTACCCGGGAAAGGGGACTAGCGGGAAGAGATACGCAGTATTTT CASTRERGLAGRDTQYF
TRBJ2-2 . . TRBV6-5 TGTGCCAGCATAGGGTTGGCCGGGGAGCTGTTTTTT CASIGLAGELFF
TRBJ1-1 . few TRBV4-2 TGTGCCAGCAGCCTCCGGGACACCAACACTGAAGCTTTCTTT CASSLRDTNTEAFF
TRBJ1-2 TRBD1 few TRBV27 TGTGCCAGCAGCCCATACACTTGGACAGGGGGAGGCTACACCTTC CASSPYTWTGGGYTF
TRBJ1-5 . . TRBV7-3 TGTGCCAGCAGCTTAACCGGTAATCAGCCCCAGCATTTT CASSLTGNQPQHF
TRBJ2-7 . . TRBV7-9 TGTGCCAGCAGCCCGCACGGGGGGCTGGGGCCAGGCTCCTACGAGCAGTACTTC CASSPHGGLGPGSYEQYF
TRBJ2-1 . . TRBV4-3 TGCGCCAGCAGCTTTTACGCGCGAGGGGAGCAGTTCTTC CASSFYARGEQFF
TRBJ2-5 TRBD2 . TRBV6-5 TGTGCCAGCAGGCTCATGGTAGCGGGACGAGAGACCCAGTACTTC CASRLMVAGRETQYF
TRBJ1-5 TRBD1 few TRBV7-3 TGTGCCAGCAGCTTAACGGGGACAGACAATCAGCCCCAGCATTTT CASSLTGTDNQPQHF
TRBJ1-4 . . TRBV4-3 TGCGCCAGCAGCCAAGTATCACAGGGCCCTAATGAAAAACTGTTTTTT CASSQVSQGPNEKLFF
TRBJ2-5 . . TRBV10-3 TGTGCCACCCAGGAAGCGGTCGGGGAGACCCAGTACTTC CATQEAVGETQYF
TRBJ2-7 . few TRBV11-2 TGTGCCAGCAGCCGGGACGCGAGCTCCTACGAGCAGTACTTC CASSRDASSYEQYF
TRBJ1-4 . few TRBV29-1 TGCAGCGTTTTAGGTGAAAAACTGTTTTTT CSVLGEKLFF
TRBJ2-6 . few TRBV19 TGTGCCAGTAGGCGGGGGACACAGCTCTCTGGGGCCAACGTCCTGACTTTC CASRRGTQLSGANVLTF
TRBJ2-7 . . TRBV25-1 TGTGCCAGCAGTGAAATAGGCAACTCCTACGAGCAGTACTTC CASSEIGNSYEQYF
TRBJ2-7 . . TRBV7-2 TGTGCCAGCAGCTCCCAACCGCCGGGACCCTTCTACGAGCAGTACTTC CASSSQPPGPFYEQYF
TRBJ2-7 TRBD1 . TRBV6-6 TGTGCCAGCAGTTACAGAGGACAGGGCTACGAGCAGTACTTC CASSYRGQGYEQYF
TRBJ2-6 . few TRBV15 TGTGCCACCAGCAGAGAACGGAACTCTGGGGCCAACGTCCTGACTTTC CATSRERNSGANVLTF
TRBJ2-5 . . TRBV5-1 TGCGCCAGCAGCGAGGCAGGGATCCCCCAAGAGACCCAGTACTTC CASSEAGIPQETQYF
TRBJ2-7 TRBD1 . TRBV19 TGTGCCAGTAGAAGAGGGACAGGGGCCTACGAGCAGTACTTC CASRRGTGAYEQYF
TRBJ2-4 TRBD1 few TRBV14 TGTGCCAGCAGCCAACGTAAACAGGGGGCCAAAAACATTCAGTACTTC CASSQRKQGAKNIQYF
TRBJ1-2 . few TRBV11-1 TGTGCCAGCAGCGGCCGGGGACGGGGCTACACCTTC CASSGRGRGYTF
TRBJ1-1 . few TRBV19 TGTGCCAGTAGAAGCCCCGGTTGGGAAATGAACACTGAAGCTTTCTTT CASRSPGWEMNTEAFF
TRBJ1-1 . . TRBV28 TGTGCCAGCAGTGCAAGGGTCACTGAAGCTTTCTTT CASSARVTEAFF
TRBJ2-4 . . TRBV11-1 TGTGCCAGCAGCCTACAGGGCGTCAGGTCCAAAAACATTCAGTACTTC CASSLQGVRSKNIQYF
TRBJ2-7 TRBD1 . TRBV7-6 TGTGCCAGCAGCGTCGGACAGGGGCCCTACGAGCAGTACTTC CASSVGQGPYEQYF
TRBJ1-1 . few TRBV5-1 TGCGCCAGCAGCTTACCGGCCACTGAAGCTTTCTTT CASSLPATEAFF
TRBJ2-3 . . TRBV4-3 TGCGCCAGCAGCCAAGATGCTAGCTTCTTAGCTAGCACAGATACGCAGTATTTT CASSQDASFLASTDTQYF
TRBJ2-3 . . TRBV5-1 TGCGCCAGCACCTTACAGGCGACAGATACGCAGTATTTT CASTLQATDTQYF
TRBJ1-3 TRBD1 . TRBV29-1 TGCAGCGTTTCACCGAACCAACCGGGACAGGGTGGAAACACCATATATTTT CSVSPNQPGQGGNTIYF
TRBJ1-2 TRBD1 . TRBV5-1 TGCGCCAGCAGCTTGCCCACAGGGGTCGGGGATGGCTACACCTTC CASSLPTGVGDGYTF
TRBJ2-7 . few TRBV19 TGTGCCAGTAGTATATCCAGGGTGGGCTACGAGCAGTACTTC CASSISRVGYEQYF
TRBJ2-4 . . TRBV7-2 TGTGCCAGCAGAGGAGGGGCGAAAAACATTCAGTACTTC CASRGGAKNIQYF
TRBJ2-7 . . TRBV7-2 TGTGCCAGCAGCCTTCAGGCGGGGCTCAACGAGCAGTACTTC CASSLQAGLNEQYF
TRBJ1-2 . few TRBV2 TGTGCCAGCAGTGAATCCATGTATGGCTACACCTTC CASSESMYGYTF
TRBJ2-3 TRBD2 . TRBV10-3 TGTGCCATCAATCAACTAGCGGGAGTGGTAACAGATACGCAGTATTTT CAINQLAGVVTDTQYF
TRBJ1-4 . . TRBV5-1 TGCGCCAGCAGCTTGCGGGGGTTATGGATTAATGAAAAACTGTTTTTT CASSLRGLWINEKLFF
TRBJ1-6 . . TRBV28 TGTGCCAGCCTTAACCAAAATCCAGGGCGCCCTTTGAGGAATTCACCCCTCCACTTT CASLNQNPGRPLRNSPLHF
TRBJ2-1 TRBD2 few TRBV5-1 TGCGCCAGCAGCTTGGCCCAAAGCGGGAGGACCTACAATGAGCAGTTCTTC CASSLAQSGRTYNEQFF
TRBJ2-7 . few TRBV30 TGTGCCTGGAGTGCGGGCGCCTACGAGCAGTACTTC CAWSAGAYEQYF